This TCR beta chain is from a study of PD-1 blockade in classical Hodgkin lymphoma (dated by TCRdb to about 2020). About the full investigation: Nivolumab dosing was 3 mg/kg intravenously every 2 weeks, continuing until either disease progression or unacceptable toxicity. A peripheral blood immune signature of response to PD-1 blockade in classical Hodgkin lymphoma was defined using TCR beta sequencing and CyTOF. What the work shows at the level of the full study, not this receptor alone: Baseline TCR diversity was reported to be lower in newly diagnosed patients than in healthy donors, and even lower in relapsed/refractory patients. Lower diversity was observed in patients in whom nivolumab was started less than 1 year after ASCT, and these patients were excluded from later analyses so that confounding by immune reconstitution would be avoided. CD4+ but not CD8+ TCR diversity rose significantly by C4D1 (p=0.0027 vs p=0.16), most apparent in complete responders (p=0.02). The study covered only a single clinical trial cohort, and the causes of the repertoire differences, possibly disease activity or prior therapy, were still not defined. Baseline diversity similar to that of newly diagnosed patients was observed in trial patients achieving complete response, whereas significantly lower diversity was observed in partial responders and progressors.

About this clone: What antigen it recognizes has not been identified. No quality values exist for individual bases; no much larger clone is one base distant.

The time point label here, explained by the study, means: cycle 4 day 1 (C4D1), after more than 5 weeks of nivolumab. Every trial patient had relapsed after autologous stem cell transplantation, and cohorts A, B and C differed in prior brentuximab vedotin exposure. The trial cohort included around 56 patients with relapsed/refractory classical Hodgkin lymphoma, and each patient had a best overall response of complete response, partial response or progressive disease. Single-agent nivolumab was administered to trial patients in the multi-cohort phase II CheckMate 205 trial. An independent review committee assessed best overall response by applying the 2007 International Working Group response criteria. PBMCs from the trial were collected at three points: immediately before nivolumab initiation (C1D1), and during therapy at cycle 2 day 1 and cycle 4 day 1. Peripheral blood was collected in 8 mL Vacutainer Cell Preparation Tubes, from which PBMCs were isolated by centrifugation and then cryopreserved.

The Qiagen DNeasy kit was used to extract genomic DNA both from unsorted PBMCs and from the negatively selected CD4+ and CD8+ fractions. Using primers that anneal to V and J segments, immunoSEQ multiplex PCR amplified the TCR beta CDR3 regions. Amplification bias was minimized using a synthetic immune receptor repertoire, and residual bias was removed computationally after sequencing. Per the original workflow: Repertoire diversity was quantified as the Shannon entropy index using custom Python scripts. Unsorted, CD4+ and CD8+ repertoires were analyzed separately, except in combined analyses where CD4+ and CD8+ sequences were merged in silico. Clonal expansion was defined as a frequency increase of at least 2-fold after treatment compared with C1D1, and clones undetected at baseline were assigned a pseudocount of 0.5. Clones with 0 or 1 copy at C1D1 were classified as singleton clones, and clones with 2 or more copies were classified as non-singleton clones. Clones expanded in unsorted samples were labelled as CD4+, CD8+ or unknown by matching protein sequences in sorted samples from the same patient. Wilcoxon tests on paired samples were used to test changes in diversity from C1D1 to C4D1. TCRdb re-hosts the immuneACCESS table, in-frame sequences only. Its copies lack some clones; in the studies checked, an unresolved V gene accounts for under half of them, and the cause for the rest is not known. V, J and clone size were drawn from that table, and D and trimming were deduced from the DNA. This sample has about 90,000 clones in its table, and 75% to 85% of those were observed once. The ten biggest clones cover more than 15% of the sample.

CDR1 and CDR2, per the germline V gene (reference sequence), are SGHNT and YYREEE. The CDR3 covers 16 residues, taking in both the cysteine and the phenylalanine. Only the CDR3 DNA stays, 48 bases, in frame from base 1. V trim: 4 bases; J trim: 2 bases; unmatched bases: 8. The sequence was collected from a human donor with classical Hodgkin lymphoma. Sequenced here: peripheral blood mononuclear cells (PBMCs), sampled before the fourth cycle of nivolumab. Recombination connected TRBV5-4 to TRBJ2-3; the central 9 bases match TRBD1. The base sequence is TGTGCCAGCAGCCCGGTGGGACAGGGAATCACAGATACGCAGTATTTT. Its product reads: CASSPVGQGITDTQYF. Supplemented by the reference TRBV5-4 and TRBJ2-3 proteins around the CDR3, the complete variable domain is ETGVTQSPTHLIKTRGQQVTLRCSSQSGHNTVSWYQQALGQGPQFIFQYYREEENGRGNFPPRFSGLQFPNYSSELNVNALELDDSALYLCASSPVGQGITDTQYFGPGTRLTVL.